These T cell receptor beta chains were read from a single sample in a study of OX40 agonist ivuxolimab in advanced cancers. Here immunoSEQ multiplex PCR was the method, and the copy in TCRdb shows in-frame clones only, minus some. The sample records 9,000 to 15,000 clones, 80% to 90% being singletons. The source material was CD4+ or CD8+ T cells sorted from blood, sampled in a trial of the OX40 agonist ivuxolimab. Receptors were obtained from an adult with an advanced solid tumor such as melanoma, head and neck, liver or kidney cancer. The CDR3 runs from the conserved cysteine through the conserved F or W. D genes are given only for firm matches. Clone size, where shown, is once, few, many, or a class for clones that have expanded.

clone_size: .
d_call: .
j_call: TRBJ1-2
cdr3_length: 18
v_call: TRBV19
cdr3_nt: TGTGCCAGTAGTATTAACCCTTCCGCCGGGCCGGGGCGGGATGGCTACACCTTC
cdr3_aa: CASSINPSAGPGRDGYTF

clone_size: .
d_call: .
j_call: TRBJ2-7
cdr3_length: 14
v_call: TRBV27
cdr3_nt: TGTGCCAGCAGTCTCGCGGACAGTCTGGTCGAGCAGTACTTC
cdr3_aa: CASSLADSLVEQYF

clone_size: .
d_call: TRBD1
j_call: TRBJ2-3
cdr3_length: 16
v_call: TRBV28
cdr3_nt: TGTGCCAGCAGGACTACCGGGACAGCAAGCACAGATACGCAGTATTTT
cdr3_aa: CASRTTGTASTDTQYF

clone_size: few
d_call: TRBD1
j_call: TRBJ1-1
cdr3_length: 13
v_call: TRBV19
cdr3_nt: TGTGCCATTACGGACAGGAGTAACACTGAAGCTTTCTTT
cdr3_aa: CAITDRSNTEAFF

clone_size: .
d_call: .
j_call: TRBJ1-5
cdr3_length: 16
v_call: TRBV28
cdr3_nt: TGTGCCAGCAGTTTCCGGGGCATCACAAGCAATCAGCCCCAGCATTTT
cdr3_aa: CASSFRGITSNQPQHF

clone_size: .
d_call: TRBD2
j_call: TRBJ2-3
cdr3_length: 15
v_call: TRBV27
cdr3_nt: TGTGCCAGCAGCCTGACTAGCGGGAGTTCAGATACGCAGTATTTT
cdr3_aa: CASSLTSGSSDTQYF

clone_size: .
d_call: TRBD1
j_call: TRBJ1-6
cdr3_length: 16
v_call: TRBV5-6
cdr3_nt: TGTGCCAGCAGCTTGATCCGTACAGGGGTAAATTCACCCCTCCACTTT
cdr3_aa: CASSLIRTGVNSPLHF

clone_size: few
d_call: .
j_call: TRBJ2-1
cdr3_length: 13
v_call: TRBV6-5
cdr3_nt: TGTGCCTGTATGAGGGGACTGTACAATGAGCAGTTCTTC
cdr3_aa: CACMRGLYNEQFF

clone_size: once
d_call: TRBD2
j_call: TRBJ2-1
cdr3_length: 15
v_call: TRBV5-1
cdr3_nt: TGCGCCAGCAGCTCTACTAGCGGTCCCTACAATGAGCAGTTCTTC
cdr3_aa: CASSSTSGPYNEQFF

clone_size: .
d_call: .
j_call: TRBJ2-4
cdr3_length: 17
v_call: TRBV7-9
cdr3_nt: TGTGCCAGCAGCTCCACAGCCGGTGGGGCTTGGGGCAACATTCAGTACTTC
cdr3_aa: CASSSTAGGAWGNIQYF

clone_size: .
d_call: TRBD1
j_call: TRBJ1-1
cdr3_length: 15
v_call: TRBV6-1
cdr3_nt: TGTGCCAGCAGTGTAGGACAGGGAGGTTACACTGAAGCTTTCTTT
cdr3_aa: CASSVGQGGYTEAFF

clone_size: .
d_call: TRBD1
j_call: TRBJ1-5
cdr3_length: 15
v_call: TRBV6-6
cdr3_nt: TGTGCCAGCAGTTACAGACAGGGGAGGAATCAGCCCCAGCATTTT
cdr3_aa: CASSYRQGRNQPQHF

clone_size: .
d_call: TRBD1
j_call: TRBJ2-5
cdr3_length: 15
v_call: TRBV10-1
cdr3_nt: TGCGCCACCTACTCTCGGGACAGGGGATGGGAGACCCAGTACTTC
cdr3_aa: CATYSRDRGWETQYF

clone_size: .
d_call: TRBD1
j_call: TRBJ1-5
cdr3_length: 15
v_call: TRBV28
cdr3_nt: TGTGCCAGCACCCCGGGACAGGGGCAAAGTCAGCCCCAGCATTTT
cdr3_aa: CASTPGQGQSQPQHF

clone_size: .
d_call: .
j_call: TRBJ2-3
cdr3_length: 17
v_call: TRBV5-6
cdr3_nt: TGTGCCAGCAGCTCATTGGTTAGCTCTTTTATTTCAGATACGCAGTATTTT
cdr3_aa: CASSSLVSSFISDTQYF

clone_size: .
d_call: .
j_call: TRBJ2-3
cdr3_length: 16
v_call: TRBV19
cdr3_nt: TGTGCCAGCAAGCCCCAGACAGGGGACTACACAGATACGCAGTATTTT
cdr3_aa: CASKPQTGDYTDTQYF

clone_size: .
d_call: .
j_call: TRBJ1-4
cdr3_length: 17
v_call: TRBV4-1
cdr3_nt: TGCGCCAGCAGCCAGATAGGTGGCGTTGCAACTAATGAAAAACTGTTTTTT
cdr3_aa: CASSQIGGVATNEKLFF

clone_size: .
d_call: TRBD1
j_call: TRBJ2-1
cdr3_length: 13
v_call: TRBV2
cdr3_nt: TGTGCCAGCAGCGGACAGGGTAGGAATGAGCAGTTCTTC
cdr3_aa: CASSGQGRNEQFF

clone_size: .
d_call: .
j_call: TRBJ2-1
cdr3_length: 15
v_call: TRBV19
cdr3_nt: TGTGCCAGTAGTTTCCTAGCATCCTCCTACAATGAGCAGTTCTTC
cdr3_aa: CASSFLASSYNEQFF

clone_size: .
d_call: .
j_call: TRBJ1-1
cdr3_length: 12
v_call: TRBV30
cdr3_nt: TGTGCCTGGAGTGTAACGGGTACTGAAGCTTTCTTT
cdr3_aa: CAWSVTGTEAFF

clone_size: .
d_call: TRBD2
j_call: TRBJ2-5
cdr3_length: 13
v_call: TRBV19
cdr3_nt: TGTGCCAGTAGTACCAGCGGGAGTGAGACCCAGTACTTC
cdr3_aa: CASSTSGSETQYF

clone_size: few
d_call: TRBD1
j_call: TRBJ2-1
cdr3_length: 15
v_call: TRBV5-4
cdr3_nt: TGTGCCAGCAGCCTGACAGGGCCCTCGAGGAATGAGCAGTTCTTC
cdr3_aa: CASSLTGPSRNEQFF

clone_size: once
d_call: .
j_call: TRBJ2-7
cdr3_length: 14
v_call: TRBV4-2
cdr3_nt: TGTGCCAGCAGCCAAGAGCTCGAAACCTACGAGCAGTACTTC
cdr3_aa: CASSQELETYEQYF

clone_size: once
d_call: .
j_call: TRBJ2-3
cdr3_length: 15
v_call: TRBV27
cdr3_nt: TGTGCCAGCAGTTTAAATCCCCTTGGGACAGATACGCAGTATTTT
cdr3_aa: CASSLNPLGTDTQYF

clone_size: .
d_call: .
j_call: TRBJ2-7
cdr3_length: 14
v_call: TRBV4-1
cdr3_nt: TGCGCCAGCAGCCAAGGAAACGGAGGCTACGAGCAGTACTTC
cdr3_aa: CASSQGNGGYEQYF

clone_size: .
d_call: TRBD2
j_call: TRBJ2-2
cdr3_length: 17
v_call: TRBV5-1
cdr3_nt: TGCGCCAGCAGCTTGCCCACTAGCGGGGGACCGACCGGGGAGCTGTTTTTT
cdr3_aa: CASSLPTSGGPTGELFF

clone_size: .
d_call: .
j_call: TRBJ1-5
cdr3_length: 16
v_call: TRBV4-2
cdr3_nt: TGTGCCAGCAGCCCCCTCGGGACCGATAGCAATCAGCCCCAGCATTTT
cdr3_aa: CASSPLGTDSNQPQHF

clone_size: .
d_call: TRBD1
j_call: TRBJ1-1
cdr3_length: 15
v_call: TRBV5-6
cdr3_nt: TGTGCCAGCAGCTCGGTCAGGGGGCCGGTCACTGAAGCTTTCTTT
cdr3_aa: CASSSVRGPVTEAFF

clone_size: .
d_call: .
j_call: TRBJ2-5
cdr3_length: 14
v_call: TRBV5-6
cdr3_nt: TGTGCCAGCAGCTTGGTGAGGGGGACCCGGACCCAGTACTTC
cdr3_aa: CASSLVRGTRTQYF

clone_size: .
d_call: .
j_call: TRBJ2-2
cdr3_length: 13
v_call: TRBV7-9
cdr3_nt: TGTGCCAGCAGTAGGGGGGTTGCCGGGGAGCTGTTTTTT
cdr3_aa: CASSRGVAGELFF

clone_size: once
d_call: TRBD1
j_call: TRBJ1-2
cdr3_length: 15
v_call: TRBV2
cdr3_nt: TGTGCCAGCAGTGAAGCCGTGACAGGGACCTATGGCTACACCTTC
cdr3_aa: CASSEAVTGTYGYTF

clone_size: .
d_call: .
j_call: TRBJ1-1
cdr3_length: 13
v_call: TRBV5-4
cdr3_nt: TGTGCCAGCAGCTTGGGGGGCAACACTGAAGCTTTCTTT
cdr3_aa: CASSLGGNTEAFF

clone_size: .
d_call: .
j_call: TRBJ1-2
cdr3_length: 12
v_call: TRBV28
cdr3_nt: TGTGCCAGCAGTCCCCCCTACTATGGCTACACCTTC
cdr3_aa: CASSPPYYGYTF

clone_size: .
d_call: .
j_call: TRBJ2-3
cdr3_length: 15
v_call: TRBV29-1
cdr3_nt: TGCAGCGTTGAAGACGGAAGGGGCGGCACAGATACGCAGTATTTT
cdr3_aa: CSVEDGRGGTDTQYF

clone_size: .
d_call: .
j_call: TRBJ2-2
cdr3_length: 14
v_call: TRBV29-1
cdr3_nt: TGCAGCGCACGCCCGACTACAGCAGCCGGGGAGCTGTTTTTT
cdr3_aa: CSARPTTAAGELFF

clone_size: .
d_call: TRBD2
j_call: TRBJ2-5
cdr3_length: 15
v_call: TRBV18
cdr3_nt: TGTGCCAGCTCACCACTAGCGGGAGTCCAAGAGACCCAGTACTTC
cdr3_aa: CASSPLAGVQETQYF

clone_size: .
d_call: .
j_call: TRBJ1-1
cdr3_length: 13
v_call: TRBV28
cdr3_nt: TGTGCCAGCAGTTTCACAGCACACACTGAAGCTTTCTTT
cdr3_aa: CASSFTAHTEAFF

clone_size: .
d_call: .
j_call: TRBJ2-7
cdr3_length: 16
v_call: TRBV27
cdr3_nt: TGTGCCAGCAGCCAGTCCGGGACACATTACTCCTACGAGCAGTACTTC
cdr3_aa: CASSQSGTHYSYEQYF

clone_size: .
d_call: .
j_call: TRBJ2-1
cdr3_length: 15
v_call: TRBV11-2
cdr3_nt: TGTGCCAGCAGCCCATGGTTGCGGGCGGTCAATGAGCAGTTCTTC
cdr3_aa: CASSPWLRAVNEQFF

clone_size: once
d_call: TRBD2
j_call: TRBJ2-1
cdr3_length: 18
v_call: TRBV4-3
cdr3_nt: TGCGCCAGCAGCCAAGACCCCCCTAGCGGAAGCTCCTACAATGAGCAGTTCTTC
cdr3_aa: CASSQDPPSGSSYNEQFF

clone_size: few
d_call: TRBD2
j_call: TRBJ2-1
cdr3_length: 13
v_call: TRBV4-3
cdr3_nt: TGCGCCAGCAGCCATAGGACTAGCGATGAGCAGTTCTTC
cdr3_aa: CASSHRTSDEQFF

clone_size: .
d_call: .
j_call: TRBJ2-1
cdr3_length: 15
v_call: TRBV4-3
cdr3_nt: TGCGCCAGCAGCCAAACCTACCCGGAGCCCAATGAGCAGTTCTTC
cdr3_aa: CASSQTYPEPNEQFF

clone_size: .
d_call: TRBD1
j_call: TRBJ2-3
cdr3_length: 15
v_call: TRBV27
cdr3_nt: TGTGCCAGCAGTTTTAGGGACAGGGTTCCAGATACGCAGTATTTT
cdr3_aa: CASSFRDRVPDTQYF

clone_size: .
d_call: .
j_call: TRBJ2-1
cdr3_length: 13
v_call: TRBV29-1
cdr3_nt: TGCAGCGTAGGGATGGGCACCTACAATGAGCAGTTCTTC
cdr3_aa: CSVGMGTYNEQFF

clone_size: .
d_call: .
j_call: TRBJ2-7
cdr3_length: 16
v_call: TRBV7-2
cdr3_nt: TGTGCCAGCACCACAACCCTCTTAGCGACCCCCTACGAGCAGTACTTC
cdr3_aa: CASTTTLLATPYEQYF

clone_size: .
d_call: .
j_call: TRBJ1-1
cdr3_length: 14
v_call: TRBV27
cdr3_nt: TGTGCCAGCAGTTTAGTACGGGGCTCCTCTGAAGCTTTCTTT
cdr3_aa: CASSLVRGSSEAFF

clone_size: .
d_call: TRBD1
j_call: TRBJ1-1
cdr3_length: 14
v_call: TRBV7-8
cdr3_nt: TGTGCCAGCAGCTCCGGGACAGGGCCCACTGAAGCTTTCTTT
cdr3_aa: CASSSGTGPTEAFF

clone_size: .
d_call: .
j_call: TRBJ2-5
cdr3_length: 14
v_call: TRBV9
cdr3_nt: TGTGCCAGCAGCGTGTCAACAGGGTTAGAGACCCAGTACTTC
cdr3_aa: CASSVSTGLETQYF